These 4 T cell receptor beta chains originate from one sample sequenced in a study of cytomegalovirus exposure and HLA in healthy donors. Only in-frame clones appear in the TCRdb table, and some are missing; sequencing was by immunoSEQ multiplex PCR. This sample has 150,000 to 200,000 clones, with approximately 86% found just once. Input material: PBMCs. Every receptor here comes from a woman in her late teens or twenties in good health and CMV-seronegative.

The chain uses TRBV5-8 and TRBJ2-3; TRBD2 matches 11 bases. The ends lost 4 bases at V and 0 bases at J; junction bases unmatched: 4. CDR3 length equals 16 residues. Germline CDR1 reads SGHTS; CDR2 reads YDEGEE. DNA for the CDR3: TGTGCCAGCAGCCCGGGACTAGCGGAGAGCACAGATACGCAGTATTTT. The encoded protein is CASSPGLAESTDTQYF.

The genes are TRBV18 and TRBJ2-3; the D is unclear. This CDR3 comprises 17 residues. The germline gives CDR1 KGHSH, CDR2 LQKENI. V was cut by 5 bases and J by 1 base, with 19 bases left in between. The CDR3 region has the DNA TGTGCCAGCTCAATAAGCGATTCCCCCTACGGCACAGATACGCAGTATTTT. Translating it yields CASSISDSPYGTDTQYF.

This chain uses TRBV19 with TRBJ2-1; 7 bases map to TRBD2. J lost 4 bases, V lost 5 bases, and 14 bases had no gene match. The germline gives CDR1 LNHDA, CDR2 SQIVND (reference sequence). CDR3 length equals 17 residues. CDR3 protein: CASSSRIAGSDYNEQFF. CDR3 coding DNA: TGTGCCAGTAGTTCCCGAATAGCGGGCTCCGATTACAATGAGCAGTTCTTC.

V and J are TRBV7-8 and TRBJ2-7, with D possibly matching TRBD2 (5 bases). Germline assignment: CDR1 SGHVS and CDR2 FQNEAQ. V lost 5 bases and J lost 5, with 16 bases in between. CDR3 length: 14 amino acids. The CDR3: CASSLGRGNDEQYF. The CDR3 region has the DNA TGTGCCAGCAGCCTCGGACGGGGTAACGACGAGCAGTACTTC.